This T cell receptor (beta chain) was identified during a study of blood T cell repertoires in COVID-19 (dated by TCRdb to about 2020). Regarding the complete study: Collaborator samples came from the United States, Italy and Spain and covered acute and convalescent phases of COVID-19. The samples were drawn from two sources: the first 160 participants of the ongoing ImmuneRACE study, and over 1,000 subjects contributed by 6 global collaborators. The dataset comprised deeply sampled blood TCRbeta repertoires from subjects exposed to, actively infected with, or recovered from COVID-19. A freely available public database, intended as a resource for researchers studying the immune response to SARS-CoV-2, is where the repertoires were released. A de-identified subject ID, COVID-19 status, age in years and sex were almost always included in the sample metadata. Where available, HLA class I and class II types were taken from metadata supplied by the sample provider and were not determined by assay-based typing. The material from the prospective study consisted of cDNA or gDNA derived from T cells, B-cell-depleted T cells, or PBMCs. Overall study results and their limits: Clinical and demographic metadata were provided uncurated, with the amount varying by source and participant.

In the prospective study, participants were about 18 to 95 years old, resided in approximately 22 geographic areas of the United States, and were enrolled through a virtual design. To assign participants to cohorts, the prospective study relied on clinical history that participants themselves reported in a screening survey and a study questionnaire. For ImmuneRACE Cohort 3, a participant was defined as recovered based on two consecutive negative NP/OP PCR tests, clearance by a healthcare professional, or resolution of symptoms. Each participant in the prospective study had whole blood, serum and a nasopharyngeal or oropharyngeal swab collected by mobile phlebotomists. Participants in the prospective study had the option to provide additional blood draws and questionnaires over a roughly two-month period. Blood samples from the prospective study were shipped frozen or at room temperature prior to DNA extraction.

TCRbeta CDR3 regions were amplified from genomic DNA using the immunoSEQ Assay, a bias-controlled multiplex PCR. The authors' analysis ran thus. Nucleated cell counts per sample were estimated from amplification of reference gene primers within the assay. To quantify the absolute abundance of each unique TCRbeta CDR3 rearrangement, sequence reads were collapsed and filtered. For each sample, productive Simpson clonality was calculated as the square root of Simpson's diversity index across productive rearrangements. TCRdb obtained this table from immuneACCESS and retained in-frame rearrangements with V and J assigned. These tables miss some clones; where compared with another copy, unresolved V genes account for less than half of the shortfall, and the remainder is unexplained. That table is the source of V, J and clone size, and D and trimming were worked out from the DNA. The sample table holds roughly 400,000 clones, of which 90% were seen once. Jointly, the top ten make up under 0.7% of the sample.

As concerns this clone: What antigen it recognizes has not been identified. No much larger clone is present one base from it, and per-base qualities are unavailable.

Sequences LNHDA (CDR1) and SQIVND (CDR2) are obtained from the germline V gene (reference sequence). The CDR3 sequence holds 15 residues, the cysteine and phenylalanine included. The only DNA kept is the CDR3, 45 bases in frame from the first base. Trimming takes 2 bases from V and 7 bases from J, and the germline ends sit 15 bases apart. The chain is made from TRBV19 and TRBJ1-5; the D gene is perhaps TRBD1, from 6 matching bases. Material for sequencing was PBMCs or T cells enriched from blood (not recorded which). This receptor was identified in a man younger than 35 who had recovered from COVID-19. The nucleotide sequence reads as follows: TGTGCCAGTAGTATAATTACAGGGTTGGGGCAGCCCCAGCATTTT. It codes for CASSIITGLGQPQHF.